This entry lists 27 T cell receptor beta chains sequenced from one sample in a study of cytomegalovirus exposure and HLA in healthy donors. A multiplex PCR was run with 60 Vbeta primers and 13 Jbeta primers. Only in-frame clones appear in the TCRdb table, and some are missing; sequencing was by immunoSEQ multiplex PCR. The table has more than 100,000 clones, roughly four fifths seen once. The sample was PBMCs. The receptors come from a woman in her twenties or thirties in good health and CMV-seropositive.

The V gene is TRBV7-9, the J gene TRBJ1-6, with D possibly TRBD1 on 5 matching bases. Germline-derived CDR1 and CDR2 are SEHNR and FQNEAQ (reference sequence). Trimming shortened V by 5 bases and J by 0 bases, and 17 bases separated the two germline ends. CDR3 length: 18 amino acids. CDR3 loop: CASSPLLGASSYNSPLHF. The CDR3 DNA reads TGTGCCAGCAGCCCCCTTCTTGGGGCCAGCTCCTATAATTCACCCCTCCACTTT.

The chain carries TRBV4-1 and TRBJ1-1; D is uncertain. Germline V lookup: CDR1 MGHRA, CDR2 YSYEKL. Deletions cut 4 bases from V and 1 base from J, with 10 bases between. The CDR3 consists of 14 residues. In nucleotides, the CDR3 is TGCGCCAGCAGCCGTACACAGAGGAACACTGAAGCTTTCTTT. It encodes CASSRTQRNTEAFF.

This clone was seen a single time. The rearrangement uses TRBV9 and TRBJ2-7; TRBD2 matches at 7 bases. Germline values: CDR1 SGDLS, CDR2 YYNGEE. The J segment lost 3 bases and the V segment lost 3 bases, leaving 9 bases of the junction unmatched. The CDR3 sequence is 15 residues long. The CDR3 coding sequence is TGTGCCAGCAGCGAGCGGGGCGAGAGAAACTACGAGCAGTACTTC. Translated: CASSERGERNYEQYF.

The V gene is TRBV7-9, the J gene TRBJ2-3; the match to TRBD2 covers 12 bases. Germline CDR1 reads SEHNR; CDR2 reads FQNEAQ (reference sequence). Trimming at V came to 5 bases and at J to 4 bases, leaving 7 bases not matched to a gene. There are 16 residues in the CDR3. In DNA, the CDR3 is TGTGCCAGCAGCGCCCTACTAGCGGGGGGACCAGATACGCAGTATTTT. Protein sequence: CASSALLAGGPDTQYF.

The chain recombines TRBV5-1 with TRBJ2-1; 14 nucleotides line up with TRBD2. The length of the CDR3 is 19 residues. CDR1 is SGHRS, CDR2 YFSETQ, per germline. Germline trimming cut 7 bases from V and 0 bases from J; bases unmatched to any gene: 12. For the CDR3, the DNA is TGCGCCAGCCATCTTCCGGGACTAGCGGGGGCCAGCTCCTACAATGAGCAGTTCTTC. Amino acid sequence: CASHLPGLAGASSYNEQFF.

Comments on this clone: Relative to the germline gene, one junction end is altered; a read error may explain this. The chain carries TRBV30 and TRBJ2-3; 8 nucleotides line up with TRBD2. The V gene's germline CDR1 is GTSNPN and CDR2 SVGIG (reference sequence). The CDR3 loop spans 14 amino acids. CDR3 sequence (DNA): TGTGCCCGGAGCCGGGGGACTAGTTTAGATACGCAGTATTTT. It is translated as CARSRGTSLDTQYF. The full variable domain, its missing parts supplied by reference TRBV30 and TRBJ2-3, is SQTIHQWPATLVQPVGSPLSLECTVEGTSNPNLYWYRQAAGRGLQLLFYSVGIGQISSEVPQNLSASRPQDRQFILSSKKLLLSDSGFYLCARSRGTSLDTQYFGPGTRLTVL.

The chain combines TRBV9 with TRBJ2-7; 8 bases agree with TRBD1. The V segment lost 0 bases and the J segment 9 bases; nucleotides outside the gene matches: 8. This CDR3 is 14 amino acids long. CDR1 SGDLS and CDR2 YYNGEE come from the germline V gene. The CDR3 DNA reads as TGTGCCAGCAGCGTAGCGGGGGACAGGTCGGTGCAGTACTTC. Its translation: CASSVAGDRSVQYF.

This sequence joins TRBV7-6 and TRBJ2-7, with D hard to call. The germline V gene encodes CDR1 SGHVS and CDR2 FNYEAQ. V was shortened by 1 base and J by 7 bases, with 11 bases between the two germline ends. The length of the CDR3 is 13 residues. This CDR3 is CASSLGGYTEQYF. The CDR3 nucleotides read TGTGCCAGCAGCTTAGGCGGATATACGGAGCAGTACTTC.

This sequence joins TRBV11-1 and TRBJ2-1; TRBD1 aligns across 10 bases. Germline loops: CDR1 SGHAT, CDR2 FQDESV (reference sequence). V shed 4 bases, J shed 7 bases, and the junction held 1 base outside the gene matches. The CDR3 is 13 amino acids. CDR3 DNA sequence: TGTGCCAGCAGCTCGGACAGGGGGAATGAGCAGTTCTTC. It specifies CASSSDRGNEQFF.

CDR3 in amino acids: CASSSMWPGERGTEAFF. The CDR3, as DNA: TGTGCCAGCAGCTCCATGTGGCCAGGTGAACGGGGGACTGAAGCTTTCTTT. The rearrangement joins TRBV7-2 to TRBJ1-1; possibly TRBD1 for D (5 bases). Trimming stripped 4 bases from V and 5 bases from J, with 23 bases between. CDR3 length: 17 residues. The germline gives CDR1 SGHTA, CDR2 FQGNSA.

V is TRBV4-3 and J is TRBJ2-5; possible D gene TRBD1, 6 bases. CDR1 is LGHNA and CDR2 is YSLEER in the germline V gene. The CDR3 spans 14 residues. Trimming pared 0 bases from V and 6 bases from J, leaving 11 bases between. The CDR3 nucleotides read TGCGCCAGCAGCCAAGAACAGGGTAAAAAGACCCAGTACTTC. Translating it yields CASSQEQGKKTQYF.

V usage is TRBV27 and J usage is TRBJ2-7; maybe TRBD1 (6 bases). The CDR3 consists of 12 residues. The germline gives CDR1 MNHEY, CDR2 SMNVEV (reference sequence). Deletions cut 6 bases from V and 2 bases from J, with 8 bases between. CDR3 nucleotide sequence: TGTGCCAGCAGAGGGGGAGCCTACGAGCAGTACTTC. It specifies CASRGGAYEQYF.

This chain uses TRBV7-3 with TRBJ2-7; TRBD2 matches 14 bases. The J segment lost 4 bases and the V segment lost 5 bases, leaving 4 bases of the junction unmatched. The length of the CDR3 is 15 residues. CDR1 is SGHTA and CDR2 is FQGTGA in the germline V gene. The CDR3 loop is CASSTGLAGVYEQYF. As DNA, the CDR3 is TGTGCCAGCAGCACGGGACTAGCGGGGGTATACGAGCAGTACTTC.

This chain uses TRBV6-1 with TRBJ2-3; tentative D call: TRBD2 (6 bases). The germline CDR1 and CDR2 sequences are MNHNS and SASEGT. CDR3 length: 15 amino acids. V lost 5 bases and J 5 bases, leaving 17 bases between the germline ends. The CDR3 loop reads CASSPPGLARDTQYF. The CDR3 bases are TGTGCCAGCAGTCCCCCCGGTCTAGCGAGAGATACGCAGTATTTT.

This clone appeared a few times. This rearrangement joins TRBV18 to TRBJ2-7, with TRBD1 matching over 9 bases. Germline V gene lookup returns CDR1 KGHSH and CDR2 LQKENI. The CDR3 covers 16 residues. Germline trimming cut 0 bases from V and 6 bases from J; bases unmatched to any gene: 9. The CDR3 loop reads CASSPPRGQGVGEQYF. Written as DNA, the CDR3 is TGTGCCAGCTCACCACCGAGGGGACAGGGCGTCGGCGAGCAGTACTTC.

This clone was found once. The junction differs from germline at one of its ends, possibly a read error. V gene TRBV7-9 combines with J gene TRBJ1-2; tentative D call: TRBD1 (6 bases). The CDR3 extends over 15 amino acids. CDR1 SEHNR and CDR2 FQNEAQ come from the germline V gene (reference sequence). The CDR3 DNA reads TGTTCCAGCAGCTTAGTCGGCAGGGGAGTGAACGGCTACACCTTC. Translation: CSSSLVGRGVNGYTF.

V usage is TRBV9 and J usage is TRBJ2-5, with 9 positions matching TRBD2. Germline loops: CDR1 SGDLS, CDR2 YYNGEE. Trimming at V came to 3 bases and at J to 4 bases, leaving 28 bases not matched to a gene. The CDR3 spans 22 residues. The CDR3, as DNA: TGTGCCAGCAGCGACCGCCCGGGGGGGACCGGACTAGCGATCCCGGGGGGAGAGACCCAGTACTTC. It is translated as CASSDRPGGTGLAIPGGETQYF.

J is TRBJ2-6 and V is TRBV9, with 9 bases lining up with TRBD1. This CDR3 is 18 amino acids long. Germline trimming cut 4 bases from V and 6 bases from J; bases unmatched to any gene: 14. Germline V gene data show CDR1 as SGDLS and CDR2 as YYNGEE. CDR3 nucleotide sequence: TGTGCCAGCAGCCCCGGAGGGACAGGGCGAACTGAGGCCAACGTCCTGACTTTC. This encodes CASSPGGTGRTEANVLTF.

The chain has TRBV29-1 and TRBJ2-7; D is possibly TRBD1 (6 bases). Germline lookup yields CDR1 SQVTM and CDR2 ANQGSEA. CDR3 length: 14 amino acids. The V and J ends lost 0 bases and 3 bases respectively, with 12 bases between them. DNA for the CDR3: TGCAGCGTTGAAGATGGGCAGGGGAGCTACGAGCAGTACTTC. As protein: CSVEDGQGSYEQYF.

This clone showed up just a few times. V is TRBV5-4 and J is TRBJ2-1, with 9 bases lining up with TRBD2. The CDR3 covers 15 residues. J gave up 7 bases and V 2 bases, and 7 bases lay outside the gene matches. Germline V gene sequence: CDR1 SGHNT, CDR2 YYREEE (reference sequence). The CDR3 is CASSFGLAGKNEQFF. Written as DNA, the CDR3 is TGTGCCAGCAGCTTTGGTCTAGCGGGAAAAAATGAGCAGTTCTTC.

V and J are TRBV7-3 and TRBJ2-3; possible D gene TRBD2, 6 bases. This CDR3 has 15 residues. Deletions cut 0 bases from V and 2 bases from J, with 9 bases between. The germline CDR1 and CDR2 sequences are SGHTA and FQGTGA. Written as DNA, the CDR3 is TGTGCCAGCAGCTTAACGGCGGGACTCACAGATACGCAGTATTTT. Translation: CASSLTAGLTDTQYF.

V and J are TRBV2 and TRBJ2-1, with a tentative D call TRBD1 (6 bases). The CDR3 covers 18 residues. Per germline, CDR1 SNHLY and CDR2 FYNNEI. V was clipped by 2 bases and J by 8 bases, with 25 bases between them. The CDR3 loop is CASSEPSGWGLVVDEQFF. Written as DNA, the CDR3 is TGTGCCAGCAGTGAACCCTCGGGGTGGGGGCTAGTAGTTGATGAGCAGTTCTTC.

This clone was found once. The chain has TRBV9 and TRBJ1-1, with D possibly TRBD1 on 5 matching bases. Trimming cost V 0 bases and J 1 base, with 7 bases left between them. The germline gives CDR1 SGDLS, CDR2 YYNGEE. This CDR3 spans 14 amino acids. This chain's CDR3 is CASSVGQRNTEAFF. The CDR3 DNA reads TGTGCCAGCAGCGTAGGACAGAGGAACACTGAAGCTTTCTTT.

In its sample, this clone was seen a few times. V and J are TRBV2 and TRBJ2-2; the D gene could be TRBD1 or TRBD2 (5 bases each). This CDR3 comprises 13 residues. Germline CDR1 reads SNHLY; CDR2 reads FYNNEI. V was clipped by 5 bases and J by 6 bases, with 10 bases between them. This CDR3 reads CASSKEGSGELFF. The CDR3 DNA is TGTGCCAGCAGTAAAGAGGGGTCCGGGGAGCTGTTTTTT.

The chain joins TRBV6-5 to TRBJ2-7; 7 bases match TRBD1. The CDR3 has 13 residues. V dropped 6 bases and J dropped 2; count of bases not matched to a gene: 4. Germline-derived CDR1 and CDR2 are MNHEY and SVGAGI. Here the CDR3 reads CASSRDRAYEQYF. Written as DNA, the CDR3 is TGTGCCAGCAGCCGCGACAGGGCCTACGAGCAGTACTTC.

The chain links TRBV28 to TRBJ1-5; TRBD1 is a possible D gene (5 bases). Trimming removed 2 bases at V and 6 bases at J, with 14 bases between. CDR1 and CDR2 (germline): MDHEN, SYDVKM. The CDR3 spans 15 residues. CDR3 DNA sequence: TGTGCCAGCAGTTTAAAGGGGACTCTGGGTCAGCCCCAGCATTTT. Translation: CASSLKGTLGQPQHF.

The chain links TRBV4-1 to TRBJ2-7, with 9 positions matching TRBD1. The CDR3 contains 16 residues. Looked up from germline, CDR1 is MGHRA and CDR2 is YSYEKL. V shed 2 bases, J shed 1 base, and the junction held 6 bases outside the gene matches. CDR3 coding DNA: TGCGCCAGCAGCCAATCCGGGACAGGGCCTTCCTACGAGCAGTACTTC. Protein sequence: CASSQSGTGPSYEQYF.